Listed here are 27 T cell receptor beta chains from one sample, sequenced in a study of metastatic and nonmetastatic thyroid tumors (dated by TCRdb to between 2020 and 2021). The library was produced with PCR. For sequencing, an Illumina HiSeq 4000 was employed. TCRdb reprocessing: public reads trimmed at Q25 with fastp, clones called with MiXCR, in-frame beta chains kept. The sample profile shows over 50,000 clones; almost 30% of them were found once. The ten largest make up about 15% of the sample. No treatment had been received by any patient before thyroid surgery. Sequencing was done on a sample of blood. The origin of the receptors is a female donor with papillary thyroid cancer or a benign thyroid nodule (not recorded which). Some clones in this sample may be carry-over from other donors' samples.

CDR3 loop: CASSGRGGVVTDTQYF. As DNA, the CDR3 is TGTGCCAGTAGTGGACGCGGGGGCGTTGTAACAGATACGCAGTATTTT. The chain links TRBV19 to TRBJ2-3; weak D call: TRBD2 (7 bases). CDR1 is LNHDA and CDR2 is SQIVND in the germline V gene (reference sequence). This CDR3 comprises 16 residues. The V end lost 5 bases, the J end lost 3 bases, and 18 bases lay between the germline ends.

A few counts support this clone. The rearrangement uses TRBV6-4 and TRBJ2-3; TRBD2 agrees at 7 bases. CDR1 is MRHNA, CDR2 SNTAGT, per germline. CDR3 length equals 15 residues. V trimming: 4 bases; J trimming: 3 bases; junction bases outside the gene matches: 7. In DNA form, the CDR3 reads TGTGCCAGCAGTGCCTCTGGGGAGGGAACAGATACGCAGTATTTT. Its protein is CASSASGEGTDTQYF.

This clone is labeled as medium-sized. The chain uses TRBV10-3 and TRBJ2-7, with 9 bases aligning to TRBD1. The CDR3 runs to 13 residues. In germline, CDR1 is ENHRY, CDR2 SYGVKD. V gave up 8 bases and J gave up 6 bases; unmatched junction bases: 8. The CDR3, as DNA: TGTGCCATCGGGGGACAGGGTGCTGGCGAGCAGTACTTC. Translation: CAIGGQGAGEQYF.

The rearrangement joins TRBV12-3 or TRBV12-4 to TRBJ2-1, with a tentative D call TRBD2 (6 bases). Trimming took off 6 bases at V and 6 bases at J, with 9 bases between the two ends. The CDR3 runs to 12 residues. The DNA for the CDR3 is TGTGCCAGCAGGACTAGTGGCAATGAGCAGTTCTTC. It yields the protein CASRTSGNEQFF.

CDR3 residues: CASSPGDLVNYGYTF. The DNA for the CDR3 is TGCGCCAGCAGCCCAGGGGATCTTGTTAACTATGGCTACACCTTC. The chain has TRBV5-1 and TRBJ1-2; a weak D match, TRBD1 (6 bases). CDR1 and CDR2 (germline): SGHRS, YFSETQ. Trimming took 4 bases from V and 1 from J, leaving 14 bases between them. The CDR3 loop spans 15 amino acids.

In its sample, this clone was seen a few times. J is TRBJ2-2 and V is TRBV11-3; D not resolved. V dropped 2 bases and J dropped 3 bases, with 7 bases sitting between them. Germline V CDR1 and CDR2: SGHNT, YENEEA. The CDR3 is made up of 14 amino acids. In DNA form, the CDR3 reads TGTGCCAGCAGCTTAAAAGGGTACACCGGGGAGCTGTTTTTT. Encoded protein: CASSLKGYTGELFF.

CDR3 sequence reads: CASSELDTFGYTF. CDR3 DNA: TGTGCCAGCAGTGAACTCGACACCTTCGGCTACACCTTC. The gene calls are TRBV6-2 or TRBV6-3 and TRBJ1-2; no definite D call. Trimming removed 5 bases at V and 8 bases at J, with 15 bases between. The CDR3 covers 13 residues. Germline loops: CDR1 MNHEY, CDR2 SVGEGT.

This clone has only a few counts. CDR3 nucleotide sequence: TGTGCCAGCAGTTACTCGGACAGGGTACCATCACCCCTCCACTTT. Protein product: CASSYSDRVPSPLHF. V is TRBV6-6 and J is TRBJ1-6; 8 bases match TRBD1. There are 15 residues in the CDR3. Germline V lookup: CDR1 MNHNY, CDR2 SVGAGI (reference sequence). The V and J ends lost 0 bases and 10 bases, in that order; junction bases with no gene match: 5.

The CDR3: CAWGRGSNQPQHF. CDR3 in DNA: TGTGCCTGGGGTCGGGGTAGCAATCAGCCCCAGCATTTT. The J gene is TRBJ1-5, the V gene TRBV30; no firm D call. V lost 5 bases and J 0 bases, leaving 8 bases between the germline ends. The CDR3 has 13 amino acids. CDR1 is GTSNPN and CDR2 is SVGIG in the germline V gene (reference sequence).

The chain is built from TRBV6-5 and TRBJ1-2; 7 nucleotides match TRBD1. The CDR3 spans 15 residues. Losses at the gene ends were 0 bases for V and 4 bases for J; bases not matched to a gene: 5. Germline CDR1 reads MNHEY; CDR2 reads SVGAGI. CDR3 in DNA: TGTGCCAGCAGTTACTCCGACGGGACAGTCTATGGCTACACCTTC. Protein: CASSYSDGTVYGYTF.

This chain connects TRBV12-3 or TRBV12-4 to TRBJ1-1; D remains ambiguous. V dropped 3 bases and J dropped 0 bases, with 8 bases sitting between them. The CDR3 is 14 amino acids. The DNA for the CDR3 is TGTGCCAGCAGTTTTGATGACGTGAACACTGAAGCTTTCTTT. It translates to CASSFDDVNTEAFF.

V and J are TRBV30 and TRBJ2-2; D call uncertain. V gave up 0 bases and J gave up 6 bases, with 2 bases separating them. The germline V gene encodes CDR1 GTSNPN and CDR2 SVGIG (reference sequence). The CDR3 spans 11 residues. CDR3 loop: CAWSVPGELFF. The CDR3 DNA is TGTGCCTGGAGTGTACCCGGGGAGCTGTTTTTT.

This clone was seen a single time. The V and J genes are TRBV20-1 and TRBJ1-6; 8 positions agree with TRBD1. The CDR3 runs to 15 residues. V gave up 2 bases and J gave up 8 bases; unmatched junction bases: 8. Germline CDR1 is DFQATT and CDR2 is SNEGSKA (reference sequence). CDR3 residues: CSARPFGQGDSPLHF. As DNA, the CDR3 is TGCAGTGCTAGACCTTTTGGACAGGGTGATTCACCCCTCCACTTT.

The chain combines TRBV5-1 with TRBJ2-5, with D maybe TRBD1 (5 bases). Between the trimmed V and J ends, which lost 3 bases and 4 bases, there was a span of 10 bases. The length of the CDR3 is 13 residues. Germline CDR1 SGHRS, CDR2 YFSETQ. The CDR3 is CASSYGRVETQYF. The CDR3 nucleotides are TGCGCCAGCAGCTATGGCAGGGTAGAGACCCAGTACTTC.

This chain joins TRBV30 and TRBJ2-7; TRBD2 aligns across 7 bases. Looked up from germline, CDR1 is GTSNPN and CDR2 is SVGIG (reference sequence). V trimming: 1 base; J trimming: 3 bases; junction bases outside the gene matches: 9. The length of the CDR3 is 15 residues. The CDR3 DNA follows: TGTGCCTGGAGTGCCGGGGGTAGCGGGCTCTACGAGCAGTACTTC. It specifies CAWSAGGSGLYEQYF.

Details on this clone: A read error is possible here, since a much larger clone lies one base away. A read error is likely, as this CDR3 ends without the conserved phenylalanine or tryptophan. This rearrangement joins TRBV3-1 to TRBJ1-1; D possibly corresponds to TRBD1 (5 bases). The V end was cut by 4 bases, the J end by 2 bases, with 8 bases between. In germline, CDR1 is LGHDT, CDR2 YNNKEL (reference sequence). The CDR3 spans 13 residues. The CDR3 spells CASSRGINTEAFL. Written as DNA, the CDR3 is TGTGCCAGCAGCCGGGGCATAAACACTGAAGCTTTCCTT.

The CDR3 sequence: CSASMYNEQFF. The DNA of the CDR3 is TGCAGTGCTAGCATGTACAATGAGCAGTTCTTC. V usage is TRBV20-1 and J usage is TRBJ2-1, with no clear D. The CDR3 loop spans 11 amino acids. In germline, CDR1 is DFQATT, CDR2 SNEGSKA (reference sequence). With 3 bases removed from V and 4 bases from J, the gap between germline ends came to 4 bases.

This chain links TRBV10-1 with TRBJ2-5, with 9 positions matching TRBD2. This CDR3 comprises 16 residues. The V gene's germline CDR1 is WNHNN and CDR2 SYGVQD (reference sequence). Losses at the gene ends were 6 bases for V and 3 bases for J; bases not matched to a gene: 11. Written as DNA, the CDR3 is TGCGCCAGCAGAGAAGGCGGGGGGGCCTTAAAAGAGACCCAGTACTTC. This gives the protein CASREGGGALKETQYF.

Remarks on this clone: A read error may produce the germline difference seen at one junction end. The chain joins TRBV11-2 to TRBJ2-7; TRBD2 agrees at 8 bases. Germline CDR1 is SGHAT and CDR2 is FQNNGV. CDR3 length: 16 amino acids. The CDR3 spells CTSSLDFAGGAYEQYF. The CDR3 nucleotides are TGTACCAGCAGCTTAGATTTTGCGGGAGGAGCCTACGAGCAGTACTTC.

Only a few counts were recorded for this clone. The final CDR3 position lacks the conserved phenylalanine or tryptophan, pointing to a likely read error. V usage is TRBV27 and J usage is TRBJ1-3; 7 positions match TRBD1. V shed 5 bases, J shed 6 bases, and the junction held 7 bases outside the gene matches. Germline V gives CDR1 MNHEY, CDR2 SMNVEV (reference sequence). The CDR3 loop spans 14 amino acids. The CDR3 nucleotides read TGTGCCAGCAGTCAAGGGACAGAATTAAACACCATATATCTT. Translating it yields CASSQGTELNTIYL.

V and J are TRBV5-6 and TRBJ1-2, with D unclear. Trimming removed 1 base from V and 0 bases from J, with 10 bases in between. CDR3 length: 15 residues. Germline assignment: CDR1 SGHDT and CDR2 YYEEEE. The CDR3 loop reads CASSLRGSTNYGYTF. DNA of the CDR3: TGTGCCAGCAGCTTGAGAGGCAGCACTAACTATGGCTACACCTTC.

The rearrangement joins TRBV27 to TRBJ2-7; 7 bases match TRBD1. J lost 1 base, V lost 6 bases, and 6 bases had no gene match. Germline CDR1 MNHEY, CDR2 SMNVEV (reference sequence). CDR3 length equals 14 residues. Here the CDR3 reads CASRRQGRSYEQYF. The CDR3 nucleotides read TGTGCCAGCAGGCGACAGGGAAGGTCCTACGAGCAGTACTTC.

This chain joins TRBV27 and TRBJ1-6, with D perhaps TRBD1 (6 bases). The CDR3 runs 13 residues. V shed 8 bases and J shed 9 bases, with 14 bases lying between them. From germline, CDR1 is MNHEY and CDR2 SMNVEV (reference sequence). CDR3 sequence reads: CASRAGEGSPLHF. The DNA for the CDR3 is TGTGCCAGCCGGGCAGGGGAAGGTTCACCCCTCCACTTT.

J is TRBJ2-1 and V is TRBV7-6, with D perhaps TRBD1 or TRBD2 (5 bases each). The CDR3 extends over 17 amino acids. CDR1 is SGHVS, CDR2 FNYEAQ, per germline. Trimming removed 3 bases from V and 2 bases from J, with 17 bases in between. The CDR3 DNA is TGTGCCAGCAGCTTCACAACTGGGGACGGACCCTACAATGAGCAGTTCTTC. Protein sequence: CASSFTTGDGPYNEQFF.

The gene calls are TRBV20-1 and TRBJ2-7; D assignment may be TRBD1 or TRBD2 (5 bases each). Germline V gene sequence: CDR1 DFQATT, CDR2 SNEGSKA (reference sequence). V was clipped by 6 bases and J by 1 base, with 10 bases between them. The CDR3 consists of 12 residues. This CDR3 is CSATGTSYEQYF. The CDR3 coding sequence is TGCAGTGCGACCGGGACGTCCTACGAGCAGTACTTC.

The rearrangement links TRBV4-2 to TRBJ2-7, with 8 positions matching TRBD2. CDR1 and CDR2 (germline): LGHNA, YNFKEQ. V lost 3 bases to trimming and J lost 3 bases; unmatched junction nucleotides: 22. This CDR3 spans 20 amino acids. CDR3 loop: CASSQGNLKHGASGSYEQYF. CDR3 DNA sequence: TGTGCCAGCAGCCAGGGGAACCTAAAACACGGGGCGAGCGGGAGCTACGAGCAGTACTTC.

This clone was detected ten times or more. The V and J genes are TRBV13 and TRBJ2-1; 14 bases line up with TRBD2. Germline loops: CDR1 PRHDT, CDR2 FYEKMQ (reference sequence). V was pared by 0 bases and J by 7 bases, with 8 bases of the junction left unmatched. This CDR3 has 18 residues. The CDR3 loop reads CASSLGLGLAGDRNEQFF. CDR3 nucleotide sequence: TGTGCCAGCAGCTTAGGGTTGGGACTAGCGGGAGATAGGAATGAGCAGTTCTTC.